Below, 25 T cell receptor delta chains from the same sample are listed, as sequenced in a study of γδ T cells in repeated Plasmodium falciparum infection. Vgamma9/Vdelta2+ and Vdelta2-negative gammadelta T cells were flow-sorted from PBMC for bulk sequencing. TCRdb applied CATT to the multiplex PCR reads for clone calling. This table has 53,000 or so delta-chain clones, 1.5% to 2% appearing once. The sequenced sample consisted of gamma-delta T cells from blood. The receptors originated from a pool of human donors (malaria-infected and uninfected, not separated).

This clone has ten or more counts. With a far larger clone one base away, a read error is the likely cause. Other DNA sequences in this sample translate to the same CDR3. The CDR3 is CACDAVGDPGDKLIF. The CDR3 bases are TGTGCCTGTGACGCAGTAGGGGATCCGGGCGATAAGCTCATCTTT. With the J gene uncalled, the V gene is TRDV2; the listed D gene, TRDD3, was not tested against the DNA. The CDR3 has 15 residues. Germline V gene lookup returns CDR1 GEAIGNYY and CDR2 EKD.

This clone was seen a handful of times. It is likely a read error: a sequence one base away is far more abundant. The sample has other DNA sequences that encode this CDR3 too. The chain's CDR3 is CACDTVGGGYGEPYTDKLIF. DNA for the CDR3: TGTGCCTGTGACACCGTTGGGGGGGGATACGGGGAACCGTACACCGATAAACTCATCTTT. This chain joins TRDV2 and TRDJ1, with TRDD3 matching over 10 bases. No J segment appears in TCRdb, so it was assigned here by matching the sequence to germline. The germline V gene encodes CDR1 GEAIGNYY and CDR2 EKD. CDR3 length: 20 amino acids. The V and J ends lost 0 bases and 0 bases, in that order; junction bases with no gene match: 15.

As for this clone: TCRdb's entry gives the protein of a much larger clone, which mismatches this DNA's translation at residue 6, likely from a read error; the protein reported here is translated from the DNA. The chain has TRDV3 and TRDJ1; 11 bases agree with TRDD3. The J gene is not listed in TCRdb, so it was assigned here from a DNA match to germline. The length of the CDR3 is 21 residues. The V gene's germline CDR1 is TVYSNPD and CDR2 GDNSRS (reference sequence). V shed 1 base and J 0 bases; nucleotides not matched to a gene: 22. In nucleotides, the CDR3 is TGTGCCTTTATCCACTCTACGCACTGGGGGATAACGACGATTTACACCGATAAACTCATCTTT. Its translation is CAFIHSTHWGITTIYTDKLIF.

On this clone itself: TCRdb pairs this DNA with a much larger clone's protein that differs at residue 3, likely a read error; the protein shown was translated from the DNA. The rearrangement joins TRDV2 to TRDJ3; the D gene could be TRDD2 or TRDD3 (5 bases each). No J segment appears in TCRdb, so it was assigned here by matching the sequence to germline. Germline lookup yields CDR1 GEAIGNYY and CDR2 EKD. The CDR3 covers 20 residues. CDR3 sequence reads: CARDFRAGRYSPWDTRQMFF. Here the CDR3 DNA reads TGTGCCCGTGACTTCCGTGCTGGGAGATACTCCCCCTGGGACACCCGACAGATGTTTTTC.

In this sample, this clone turned up a few times. The TCRdb protein, from a much larger clone, departs from this DNA's translation at residue 9, likely by read error; the protein shown derives from the DNA. The gene calls are TRDV3 and TRDJ1; maybe TRDD2 (5 bases). Deletions cut 4 bases from V and 8 bases from J, with 20 bases between. The CDR3 length is 13 residues. CDR1 and CDR2 from the germline V gene are TVYSNPD and GDNSRS (reference sequence). Written as DNA, the CDR3 is TGTGCCTCCTACATGTTTCCTGCCTGCAAACTCATCTTT. Protein sequence: CASYMFPACKLIF.

Details on this clone: This likely reflects a read error, since a far larger clone is one base away. The gene calls are TRDV2 and TRDJ1, with TRDD3 identical over 9 bases. No J gene is reported in TCRdb; it was inferred here by comparing the DNA with germline. In germline, CDR1 is GEAIGNYY, CDR2 EKD. CDR3 size: 18 residues. CDR3 sequence: CACVIGLLGDRITDKLIF. The CDR3 nucleotides are TGTGCCTGTGTGATTGGTTTACTGGGGGACAGAATCACCGACAAACTCATCTTT.

For this clone: This is likely an artifact of a read error, given a far larger clone one base away. This same CDR3 is encoded by further DNA sequences in the sample. The CDR3 loop reads CALGEPIPTIFLGDTWTDKLIF. CDR3 sequence (DNA): TGCGCTCTTGGGGAACCCATTCCTACGATATTTCTGGGGGATACGTGGACCGATAAACTCATCTTT. V usage is TRDV1 and J usage is TRDJ1; TRDD3 agrees at 12 bases. TCRdb supplies no J gene; here it was assigned by aligning the nucleotide sequence to germline. CDR1 TSWWSYY and CDR2 QGS come from the germline V gene. The CDR3 is made up of 22 amino acids.

This clone was seen only a few times. This DNA's translation and the protein TCRdb lists, from a much larger clone, do not match at residue 4, likely due to a read error; the protein shown is translated from the DNA. The gene calls are TRDV2 and TRDJ1; 11 nucleotides align to TRDD3. No J gene was available from TCRdb, and it was assigned here by a germline match of the DNA. Germline CDR1 reads GEAIGNYY; CDR2 reads EKD. The CDR3 is 23 amino acids. CDR3 sequence: CACGTVGSGSRILGDKGADKLIF. Here the CDR3 DNA reads TGTGCCTGTGGCACCGTAGGTAGCGGTAGTCGCATACTGGGGGATAAAGGAGCCGATAAACTCATCTTT.

Worth noting for this clone: A single base is all that separates this from a far larger clone, so a read error is likely. At the DNA level, this CDR3 is encoded by other sequences in the same sample as well. V gene TRDV1 combines with J gene TRDJ1; D unresolved. TCRdb supplies no J gene; here it was assigned by aligning the nucleotide sequence to germline. CDR1 is TSWWSYY, CDR2 QGS, per germline. The CDR3 contains 22 residues. The V and J ends lost 5 bases and 2 bases respectively, with 36 bases between them. This chain's CDR3 is CALGTAPKMPRDRALGTDKLIF. The CDR3 DNA is TGTGCTCTTGGGACCGCCCCCAAAATGCCGCGTGATAGGGCACTCGGGACCGATAAACTCATCTTT.

In regard to this clone: A far larger clone is only one base removed, so a read error is likely. Within the sample, other DNA sequences also encode this same CDR3. The chain uses TRDV1 and TRDJ1; 9 bases map to TRDD3. TCRdb is silent on the J gene; assignment here came from matching the DNA to germline. In germline, CDR1 is TSWWSYY, CDR2 QGS. The CDR3 sequence is 24 residues long. CDR3 DNA sequence: TGCGCTCTTGGGGAAGACCTGTGTTCTCGGGGATACGCTTTCGGTAAAAAGTACACCGATAAACTCATCTTT. This gives the protein CALGEDLCSRGYAFGKKYTDKLIF.

This clone was counted only a few times. The TCRdb protein, from a much larger clone, departs from this DNA's translation at residue 12, likely by read error; the protein shown derives from the DNA. The rearrangement uses TRDV3 and TRDJ1; the match to TRDD3 covers 8 bases. The J gene comes from matching the DNA to germline here; TCRdb lacks it. The germline V gene has CDR1 TVYSNPD and CDR2 GDNSRS (reference sequence). The CDR3 covers 21 residues. V was pared by 3 bases and J by 4 bases, with 31 bases of the junction left unmatched. CDR3: CAFLPSSFILGGIAGNDKLIF. As DNA, the CDR3 is TGTGCCTTCCTTCCCTCCTCCTTCATACTGGGGGGTATCGCGGGAAACGATAAACTCATCTTT. The whole variable domain, filled in from reference TRDV3 and TRDJ1, reads CDKVTQSSPDQTVASGSEVVLLCTYDTVYSNPDLFWYRIRPDYSFQFVFYGDNSRSEGADFTQGRFSVKHILTQKAFHLVISPVRTEDSATYYCAFLPSSFILGGIAGNDKLIFGKGTRVTVEP.

In its sample, this clone was seen a few times. It may be a read error: a sequence one base away is much more abundant. The same CDR3 arises from other DNA sequences in this sample as well. For the V gene the call is TRDV1; the J gene has no call; TRDD3 reflects the table's D call only, with no check against the DNA. Germline CDR1 reads TSWWSYY; CDR2 reads QGS. This CDR3 is 20 amino acids long. In nucleotides, the CDR3 is TGTGCTCTTGGGGAACTGGCCCCTCGCTGGGGGAGGGCTTGGACCGATAAACTTATCTTT. Translated: CALGELAPRWGRAWTDKLIF.

Notes on this clone: This likely reflects a read error, since a far larger clone is one base away. This specimen includes other DNA sequences encoding the same CDR3. J is TRDJ3 and V is TRDV1; D possibly corresponds to TRDD3 (10 bases). TCRdb lists no J gene, so it was determined here by aligning the DNA to germline. Germline V CDR1 and CDR2: TSWWSYY, QGS. This CDR3 has 26 amino acids. DNA for the CDR3: TGTGCCCTTGGGGCGTCCTTCCTACCCGTGCCTTATTACTGGGGGATCTCTTCCTGGGACACCCGACAGATGTTTTTC. It yields the protein CALGASFLPVPYYWGISSWDTRQMFF.

This clone has at least ten counts. TCRdb assigns this DNA the protein of a much larger clone, which departs from its translation at residue 16; this likely reflects a read error, and the protein shown comes from translating the DNA. This rearrangement joins TRDV3 to TRDJ1; perhaps TRDD2 as D (7 bases). The CDR3 is 18 amino acids. Germline CDR1 TVYSNPD, CDR2 GDNSRS (reference sequence). The DNA for the CDR3 is TGTGCCTTGAATTTTCCTACGTGGTGGGGGGCGTACACCGATAAATTCATCTTT. It codes for CALNFPTWWGAYTDKFIF.

Worth noting for this clone: The mismatch at residue 12 between this DNA's translation and the TCRdb protein of a much larger clone likely reflects a read error; the protein shown is translated from the DNA. The chain carries TRDV1 and TRDJ1; the match to TRDD3 covers 9 bases. Because TCRdb records no J gene, it was assigned here through a match of the DNA to germline. The CDR3 consists of 23 residues. The J segment lost 0 bases and the V segment lost 1 base, leaving 24 bases of the junction unmatched. Per germline, CDR1 TSWWSYY and CDR2 QGS. The CDR3 region is CALGEQGYSYAVLGDLYTDKLIF. For the CDR3, the DNA is TGTGCTCTTGGGGAACAAGGGTATTCCTACGCTGTACTGGGGGACCTGTACACCGATAAACTCATCTTT.

Comment on this clone: Translating this DNA gives a protein that differs at residue 17 from the TCRdb one, which belongs to a much larger clone; a read error is likely, and the protein shown is this translation. J is TRDJ1 and V is TRDV1; 12 bases fit TRDD3. The CDR3 runs to 21 residues. Per the germline V gene, CDR1 is TSWWSYY and CDR2 is QGS. The V and J ends lost 3 bases and 8 bases, in that order; junction bases with no gene match: 25. Here the CDR3 DNA reads TGTGCTCTTGGGGACGAAGGGCGTAAATACTGGGGGATACTCGACGGCGAAAAACTCATCTTT. Translating it yields CALGDEGRKYWGILDGEKLIF.

This clone was picked up a small number of times. The gene calls are TRDV1 and TRDJ1, with D possibly TRDD3 on 6 matching bases. The CDR3 is 20 amino acids. CDR1 is TSWWSYY and CDR2 is QGS in the germline V gene. Trimming shortened V by 1 base and J by 4 bases, and 28 bases separated the two germline ends. The CDR3 DNA follows: TGTGCTCTTGGGGAACCTCTCCTATGCCCACTGGGTTTGGTAGTCGATAAACTCATCTTT. Translated, it gives CALGEPLLCPLGLVVDKLIF.

Many counts were recorded for this clone. TCRdb's listed protein matches a much larger clone and diverges from this DNA's translation at residue 14, likely through a read error; the protein shown comes from the DNA. V is TRDV1 and J is TRDJ1, with TRDD3 matching over 10 bases. TCRdb leaves out the J gene; it was filled in here by matching the DNA to germline. CDR1 and CDR2 (germline): TSWWSYY, QGS. The CDR3 loop spans 20 amino acids. Germline trimming cut 3 bases from V and 1 base from J; bases unmatched to any gene: 17. The CDR3, as DNA: TGTGCTCTTGGGGAGGTCCTCCTACAACTGGGGGATTGGAGCACCGATAAACTCATCTTT. Protein sequence: CALGEVLLQLGDWSTDKLIF.

This clone was picked up a small number of times. A far larger clone is off by one base, so a read error is likely. This sample includes further DNA sequences coding for the same CDR3. The V gene call is TRDV3, and the J gene call is absent; the table names TRDD3, a call not compared with the DNA. The length of the CDR3 is 18 residues. Germline lookup yields CDR1 TVYSNPD and CDR2 GDNSRS (reference sequence). CDR3 amino acids: CAFRLHWGIREYTDKLIF. CDR3 sequence (DNA): TGTGCCTTTAGACTCCACTGGGGGATACGGGAGTACACCGATAAACTCATATTT.

This clone came up many times. Since a far larger clone is one base different, this is likely a read error. The sample contains more than one DNA sequence encoding this CDR3. This chain uses TRDV2 with TRDJ1; TRDD3 matches 13 bases. The J gene was missing in TCRdb and was found by matching the end of the DNA to germline. After removal of 0 bases from V and 10 bases from J, the junction contained 13 bases not matched to a gene. Germline V lookup: CDR1 GEAIGNYY, CDR2 EKD. The CDR3 length is 17 residues. CDR3 sequence: CACDTVTGGYAPVPLIF. The CDR3 nucleotides are TGTGCCTGTGACACCGTGACTGGGGGATACGCGCCCGTCCCACTCATCTTT.

There are a few counts of this clone. TCRdb has a much larger clone's protein, which differs at residue 11 from the translation of this DNA, likely because of a read error; what is shown is the protein translated from the DNA. The rearrangement uses TRDV2 and TRDJ1; 8 bases agree with TRDD3. The J gene is not listed in TCRdb, so it was assigned here from a DNA match to germline. The CDR3 extends over 16 amino acids. The J segment lost 3 bases and the V segment lost 1 base, leaving 9 bases of the junction unmatched. Germline V lookup: CDR1 GEAIGNYY, CDR2 EKD. CDR3 coding DNA: TGTGCCTGTGACACTTGGGGGATCAAGTACGCCGATAAACTCATCTTT. As protein: CACDTWGIKYADKLIF.

This clone was picked up many times. The TCRdb protein, from a much larger clone, departs from this DNA's translation at residue 8, likely by read error; the protein shown derives from the DNA. This CDR3 reads CALGILRRGWKTYKLIF. In nucleotides, the CDR3 is TGTGCTCTTGGGATACTACGCCGGGGATGGAAAACCTATAAACTCATCTTC. The J gene is TRDJ1, the V gene TRDV1; TRDD3 is a possible D gene (6 bases). The germline CDR1 and CDR2 sequences are TSWWSYY and QGS. This CDR3 comprises 17 residues.

For this clone: The mismatch at residue 20 between this DNA's translation and the TCRdb protein of a much larger clone likely reflects a read error; the protein shown is translated from the DNA. The J gene is TRDJ2, the V gene TRDV1; TRDD2 is a possible D gene (6 bases). The J gene was not available in TCRdb and was assigned here by matching the DNA to germline segments. The V end was cut by 0 bases, the J end by 6 bases, with 44 bases between. The V gene's germline CDR1 is TSWWSYY and CDR2 QGS. The length of the CDR3 is 26 residues. In nucleotides, the CDR3 is TGTGCTCTTGGGGAACTAATATCACGCTGGAATAGAGTATACCTCCTACCCCCGCTTCAGGCAGCACAACTCTTCTTT. Amino acids: CALGELISRWNRVYLLPPLQAAQLFF.

A few counts support this clone. The protein TCRdb gives is from a much larger clone and does not agree with this DNA's translation at residue 17, likely a read error; the protein shown here comes from the DNA. The chain employs TRDV1 and TRDJ1; TRDD3 agrees at 12 bases. TCRdb supplies no J gene; here it was assigned by aligning the nucleotide sequence to germline. Germline V lookup: CDR1 TSWWSYY, CDR2 QGS. There are 21 residues in the CDR3. CDR3 sequence reads: CALGQGVLASWGIRGTGKLIF. As DNA, the CDR3 is TGTGCTCTTGGTCAGGGGGTCCTTGCGTCCTGGGGGATACGGGGCACCGGTAAACTCATCTTT.

The table lists this clone with a few counts. A far larger clone lies a single base away; this is likely a read error. Other DNA sequences within the sample encode an identical CDR3. The CDR3 is CALGELIFPRYFEGGPYTDKLIF. The CDR3 region has the DNA TGTGCCCTTGGGGAACTAATCTTCCCTCGTTACTTTGAGGGGGGACCTTACACCGATAAACTCATCTTT. This chain connects TRDV1 to TRDJ1; a weak D match, TRDD3 (6 bases). The J gene, left out of TCRdb, was set here by checking the DNA against germline. The germline V gene encodes CDR1 TSWWSYY and CDR2 QGS. The CDR3 has 23 residues.